A selection of T cell receptor beta chains follows, all from one sample in a study of blood T cells in healthy people across ages. TCRdb re-called the 5' RACE reads through MiXCR, storing one row per CDR3 protein. The data show about 620,000 distinct CDR3 sequences, around a fifth seen once. Sequencing was carried out using blood. These receptors originate from an older man in good health. CDR3s include the opening cysteine and the closing phenylalanine or tryptophan. The D gene is left open where the match is weak. Size is omitted from some rows. Given values are once, few, many or a class for expanded clones.

NA | TRBJ1-2 | TRBV5-1 | NA | TGCGCCAGCAGCGGGGGGTCGGTGGAGGGCTACACCTTC | CASSGGSVEGYTF
TRBD2 | TRBJ2-1 | TRBV20-1 | few | TGCAGTGCAGGGACAGCGGGAGGGCCGATCTCCTACAATGAGCAGTTCTTC | CSAGTAGGPISYNEQFF
NA | TRBJ1-4 | TRBV12-3/TRBV12-4 | NA | TGTGCCAGCAGATCCTCAAGGGGGGCTAATGAAAAACTGTTTTTT | CASRSSRGANEKLFF
TRBD2 | TRBJ2-5 | TRBV2 | few | TGTGCCAGCAGTGAGGGCGGGAGCCAATTCTTC | CASSEGGSQFF
NA | TRBJ1-1 | TRBV27 | few | TGTGCCAGCAGTTTATTTAGAGTGGGCACTGAAGCTTTCTTT | CASSLFRVGTEAFF
TRBD1 | TRBJ1-1 | TRBV6-1 | NA | TGTGCCAGCAGAAAAGGTGGAGGGGGCTCTGAAGCTTTCTTT | CASRKGGGGSEAFF
NA | TRBJ2-1 | TRBV11-3 | few | TGTGCCAGCAGCCTACTTAGGGGCGATGAGCAGTTCTTC | CASSLLRGDEQFF
TRBD2 | TRBJ2-1 | TRBV28 | few | TGTGCCAGCAATGTACTAGCGGGAACCTACAATGAGCAGTTCTTC | CASNVLAGTYNEQFF
NA | TRBJ2-7 | TRBV5-1 | few | TGCGCCAGCAGCTTGGAAGGGGAACTTTACGAGCAGTACTTC | CASSLEGELYEQYF
TRBD1 | TRBJ2-7 | TRBV12-3/TRBV12-4 | NA | TGTGCCAGCAGTGATGACAGGGGTGGTGCCTACGAGCAGTACTTC | CASSDDRGGAYEQYF
TRBD2 | TRBJ2-7 | TRBV6-5 | NA | TGTGCCAGCAGTTACTCCCGACTAGCGGGTTCACCCTACGAGCAGTACTTC | CASSYSRLAGSPYEQYF
NA | TRBJ1-6 | TRBV27 | NA | TGTGCCAGCACCCTCGCCAGGGGTAGCAATTCACCCCTCCACTTT | CASTLARGSNSPLHF
TRBD2 | TRBJ2-5 | TRBV7-9 | once | TGTGCCAGCAGCCAAGCGGGAGGTATTGAGACCCAGTACTTC | CASSQAGGIETQYF
NA | TRBJ2-7 | TRBV28 | NA | TGTGCCAGCACCTGGGCCTCCTACGAGCAGTACTTC | CASTWASYEQYF
NA | TRBJ2-3 | TRBV6-5 | NA | TGTGCCAGCAGACCCAGCACAGATACGCAGTATTTT | CASRPSTDTQYF
NA | TRBJ2-2 | TRBV6-1 | few | TGTGCCAGCAGGACTACTAGCACTGGGGAGCTGTTTTTT | CASRTTSTGELFF
TRBD2 | TRBJ2-7 | TRBV28 | NA | TGTGCCAGCAGTTCTACTAGCGGGATTGTCTGGGAGCAGTACTTC | CASSSTSGIVWEQYF
TRBD1 | TRBJ2-5 | TRBV7-2 | NA | TGTGCCAGCAGCCATCGTACAGGGGGGAGACAGACCCAGTACTTC | CASSHRTGGRQTQYF
TRBD2 | TRBJ2-3 | TRBV11-2 | many | TGTGCCAGCAGCGAGGGGACTAGCGGGAGCCGGGGCACAGATACGCAGTATTTT | CASSEGTSGSRGTDTQYF
NA | TRBJ1-1 | TRBV3-1 | NA | TGTGCCAGCAGCCAATGGGCCATGAACACTGAAGCTTTCTTT | CASSQWAMNTEAFF
TRBD2 | TRBJ2-2 | TRBV6-7 | NA | TGTGCCAGCAGTTACCCCGATGACGGGAGGGCCTCCGTTATAGCCGGGGAGCTGTTTTTT | CASSYPDDGRASVIAGELFF
NA | TRBJ1-4 | TRBV27 | few | TGTGCCAGCAGTTCGGGTCCAGATACTGAAAAACTGTTTTTT | CASSSGPDTEKLFF
TRBD2 | TRBJ2-7 | TRBV20-1 | NA | TGCAGTGCTAGAGAGACGGGACTAGCGGGGTACGAGCAGTACTTC | CSARETGLAGYEQYF
TRBD2 | TRBJ2-1 | TRBV10-3 | NA | TGTGCCATCACCTGGGGGAGACTAGCGGATCATAGCTCCTACAATGAGCAGTTCTTC | CAITWGRLADHSSYNEQFF
TRBD2 | TRBJ2-4 | TRBV20-1 | NA | TGCAGTGCTAGGGGGACTAGCGGGAGTGGAAAAAACATTCAGTACTTC | CSARGTSGSGKNIQYF
NA | TRBJ2-3 | TRBV7-8 | few | TGTGCCAGCAGCTTAGTTGAGGGTCGTCAGGGTGGAGATACGCAGTATTTT | CASSLVEGRQGGDTQYF
NA | TRBJ2-5 | TRBV5-1 | many | TGCGCCAGCAGCTCGGGACTGTTACAAGAGACCCAGTACTTC | CASSSGLLQETQYF
NA | TRBJ2-5 | TRBV12-3/TRBV12-4 | NA | TGTGCCAGCAGTCGGGACGGAGAGACCCAGTACTTC | CASSRDGETQYF
TRBD1 | TRBJ1-1 | TRBV4-3 | NA | TGCGCCAGCAGCCAAGATTACAGGGGGAACACTGAAGCTTTCTTT | CASSQDYRGNTEAFF
TRBD2 | TRBJ2-7 | TRBV28 | NA | TGTGCCAGCACCCGGTTGGGGACTAGCTCCTACGAGCAGTACTTC | CASTRLGTSSYEQYF
TRBD2 | TRBJ2-5 | TRBV3-1 | few | TGTGCCAGCAGCCAATCTATAGCGGGAGGAACAGAGACCCAGTACTTC | CASSQSIAGGTETQYF
NA | TRBJ1-1 | TRBV21-1 | NA | TGTGCCAGCACCTTGAGGGGCGGAAGCAGCATGAACACTGAAGCTTTCTTT | CASTLRGGSSMNTEAFF
TRBD1 | TRBJ2-5 | TRBV5-1 | many | TGCGCCAGCAGCTGGGGACAGGGAAAAGAGACCCAGTACTTC | CASSWGQGKETQYF
NA | TRBJ1-5 | TRBV7-2 | few | TGTGCCAGCAGCTTAGAAAGGGATCAGCCCCAGCATTTT | CASSLERDQPQHF
NA | TRBJ2-2 | TRBV7-2 | many | TGTGCCAGCAGCCTAGGAGGCACCGGGGAGCTGTTTTTT | CASSLGGTGELFF
TRBD2 | TRBJ2-3 | TRBV20-1 | NA | TGCAGTGCTAGTCTTAGGGAGGGCGCAGATACGCAGTATTTT | CSASLREGADTQYF
NA | TRBJ2-3 | TRBV7-9 | many | TGTGCCAGCAGCCTAGGGGGTTCGGTTAACACAGATACGCAGTATTTT | CASSLGGSVNTDTQYF
TRBD2 | TRBJ2-6 | TRBV2 | NA | TGTGCCAGCAGTGAAGCGCTCCTAGCGGGAGCGAACTCTGGGGCCAACGTCCTGACTTTC | CASSEALLAGANSGANVLTF
NA | TRBJ2-1 | TRBV7-9 | NA | TGTGCCAGCAGCTTCCAGGTCACCTACAATGAGCAGTTCTTC | CASSFQVTYNEQFF
NA | TRBJ2-1 | TRBV7-2 | NA | TGTGCCAGCAGCCCCCGGGACCAGCAGTTCTTC | CASSPRDQQFF
NA | TRBJ2-1 | TRBV27 | few | TGTGCCAGCATTAACAGGGGGGGGAGGGATGAGCAGTTCTTC | CASINRGGRDEQFF
NA | TRBJ1-3 | TRBV25-1 | few | TGTGCCAGCAGTGGGACAGCCAAAAGAAACACCATATATTTT | CASSGTAKRNTIYF
TRBD1 | TRBJ1-2 | TRBV3-1 | NA | TGTGCCAGCAGCCGTCTGGACAGGGAGAACTATGGCTACACCTTC | CASSRLDRENYGYTF
NA | TRBJ1-4 | TRBV28 | NA | TGCGCCAGCAGCCAACAGGTGTATAATGAAAAACTGTTTTTT | CASSQQVYNEKLFF
TRBD2 | TRBJ2-3 | TRBV20-1 | few | TGCAGTGCTAGAGAGGGAGGGCGGGACCCAGATACGCAGTATTTT | CSAREGGRDPDTQYF
TRBD2 | TRBJ2-4 | TRBV7-4 | NA | TGTGCCAGCAGCGCTGCGGGACTAGTAGACATTCAGTACTTC | CASSAAGLVDIQYF
NA | TRBJ1-4 | TRBV20-1 | NA | TGCAGTGCCATAGACAGTAATGAGGGTCACATGAGTGAAAAACTGTTTTTT | CSAIDSNEGHMSEKLFF
TRBD2 | TRBJ2-1 | TRBV11-2 | NA | TGTGCCAGCAGCTTAGCCCTGGGACTAGCGGGAGGTGAGCAGTTCTTC | CASSLALGLAGGEQFF
TRBD1 | TRBJ1-1 | TRBV9 | few | TGTGCCAGCAGCCCACCGACAGGGGTGGCTGAAGCTTTCTTT | CASSPPTGVAEAFF
TRBD2 | TRBJ2-1 | TRBV20-1 | few | TGCAGTGCTAGTCTACTAGCGGAAGCCTACAATGAGCAGTTCTTC | CSASLLAEAYNEQFF
NA | TRBJ2-6 | TRBV29-1 | NA | TGCAGCGTTGAACCCTCTGGGGCCAACGTCCTGACTTTC | CSVEPSGANVLTF
NA | TRBJ1-5 | TRBV4-2 | NA | TGTGCCAGCAGCCAAGATCCGGGAGCAAATCAGCCCCAGCATTTT | CASSQDPGANQPQHF
TRBD2 | TRBJ2-3 | TRBV5-1 | NA | TGCGCCAGCAGCCCACAGGGAGCGGGAGCAGATACGCAGTATTTT | CASSPQGAGADTQYF
NA | TRBJ2-4 | TRBV28 | many | TGTGCCAGCAGTATCCAGGGCAACATTCAGTACTTC | CASSIQGNIQYF
NA | TRBJ1-4 | TRBV5-5 | NA | TGTGCCAGCAGCTTGCGAGGGCTGTATAATGAAAAACTGTTTTTT | CASSLRGLYNEKLFF